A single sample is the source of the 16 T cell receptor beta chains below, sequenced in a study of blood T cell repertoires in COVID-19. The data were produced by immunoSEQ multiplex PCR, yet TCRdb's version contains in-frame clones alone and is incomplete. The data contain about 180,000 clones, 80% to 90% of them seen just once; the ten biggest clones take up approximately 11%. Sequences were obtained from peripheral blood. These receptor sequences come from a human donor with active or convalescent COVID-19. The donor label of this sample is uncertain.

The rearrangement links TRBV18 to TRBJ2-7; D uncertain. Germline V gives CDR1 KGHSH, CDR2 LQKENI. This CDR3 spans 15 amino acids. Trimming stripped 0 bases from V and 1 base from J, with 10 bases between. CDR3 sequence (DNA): TGTGCCAGCTCACCACCGAGAGTACCGTCCTACGAGCAGTACTTC. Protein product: CASSPPRVPSYEQYF.

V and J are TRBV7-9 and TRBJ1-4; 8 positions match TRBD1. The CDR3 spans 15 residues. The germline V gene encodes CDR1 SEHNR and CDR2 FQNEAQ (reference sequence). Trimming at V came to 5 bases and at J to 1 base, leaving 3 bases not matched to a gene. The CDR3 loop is CASSGQGLTNEKLFF. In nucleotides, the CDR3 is TGTGCCAGCAGCGGACAGGGTTTAACTAATGAAAAACTGTTTTTT.

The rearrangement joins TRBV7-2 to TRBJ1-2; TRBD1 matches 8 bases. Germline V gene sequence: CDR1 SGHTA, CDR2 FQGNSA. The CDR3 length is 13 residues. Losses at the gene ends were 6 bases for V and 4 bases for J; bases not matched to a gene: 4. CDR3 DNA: TGTGCCAGCAGTTTCGGACAGGGCTATGGCTACACCTTC. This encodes CASSFGQGYGYTF.

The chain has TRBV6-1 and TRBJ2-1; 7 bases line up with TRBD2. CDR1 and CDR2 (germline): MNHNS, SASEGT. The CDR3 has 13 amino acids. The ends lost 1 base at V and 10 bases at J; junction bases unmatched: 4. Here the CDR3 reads CASSEGGGGEQFF. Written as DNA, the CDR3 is TGTGCCAGCAGTGAAGGGGGGGGAGGCGAGCAGTTCTTC.

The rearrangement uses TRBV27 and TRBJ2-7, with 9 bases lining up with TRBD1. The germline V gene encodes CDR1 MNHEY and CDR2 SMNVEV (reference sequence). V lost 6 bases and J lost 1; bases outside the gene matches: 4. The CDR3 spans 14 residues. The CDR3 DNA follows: TGTGCCAGCAGCCCACAGGGGGCGTCCTACGAGCAGTACTTC. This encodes CASSPQGASYEQYF.

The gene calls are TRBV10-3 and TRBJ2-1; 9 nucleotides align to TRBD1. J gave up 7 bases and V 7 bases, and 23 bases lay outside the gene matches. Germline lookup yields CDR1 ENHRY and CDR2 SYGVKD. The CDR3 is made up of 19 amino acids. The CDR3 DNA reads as TGTGCCATCAAACCGACAGGGGGGCTCGAACCTCTAAGCGGTAATGAGCAGTTCTTC. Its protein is CAIKPTGGLEPLSGNEQFF.

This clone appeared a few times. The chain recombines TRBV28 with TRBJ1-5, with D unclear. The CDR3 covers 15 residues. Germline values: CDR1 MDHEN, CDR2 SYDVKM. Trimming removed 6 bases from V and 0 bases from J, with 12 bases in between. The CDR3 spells CASRTHTNSNQPQHF. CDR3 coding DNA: TGTGCCAGCAGAACCCACACAAATAGCAATCAGCCCCAGCATTTT.

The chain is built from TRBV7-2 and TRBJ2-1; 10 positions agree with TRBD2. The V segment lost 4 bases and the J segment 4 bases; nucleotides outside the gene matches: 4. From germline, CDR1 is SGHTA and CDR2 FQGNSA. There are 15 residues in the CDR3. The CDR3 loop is CASSYRTSGYNEQFF. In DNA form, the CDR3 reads TGTGCCAGCAGCTACAGGACTAGCGGTTACAATGAGCAGTTCTTC.

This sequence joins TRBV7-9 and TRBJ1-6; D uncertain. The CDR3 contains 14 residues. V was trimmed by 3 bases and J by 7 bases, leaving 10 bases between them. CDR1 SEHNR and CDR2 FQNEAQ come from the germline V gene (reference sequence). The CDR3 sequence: CASSLIQANSPLHF. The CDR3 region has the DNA TGTGCCAGCAGCTTGATCCAGGCCAATTCACCCCTCCACTTT.

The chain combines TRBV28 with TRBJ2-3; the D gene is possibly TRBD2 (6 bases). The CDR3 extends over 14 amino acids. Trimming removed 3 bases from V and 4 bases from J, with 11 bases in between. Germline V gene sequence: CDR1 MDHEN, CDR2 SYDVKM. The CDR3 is CASSLASAADTQYF. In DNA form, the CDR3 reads TGTGCCAGCAGTTTGGCTAGCGCGGCAGATACGCAGTATTTT.

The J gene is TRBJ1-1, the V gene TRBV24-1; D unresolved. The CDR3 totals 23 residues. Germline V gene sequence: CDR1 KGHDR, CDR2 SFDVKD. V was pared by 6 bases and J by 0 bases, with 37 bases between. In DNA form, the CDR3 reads TGTGCCACCAGTCTACAACCTGGAGCACTTCGCGAGGGAAAAGGTCCCTTGAACACTGAAGCTTTCTTT. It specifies CATSLQPGALREGKGPLNTEAFF.

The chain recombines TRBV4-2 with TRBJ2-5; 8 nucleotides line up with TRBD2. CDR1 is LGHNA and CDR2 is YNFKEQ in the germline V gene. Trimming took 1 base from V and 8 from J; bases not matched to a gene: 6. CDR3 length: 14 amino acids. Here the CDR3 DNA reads TGTGCCAGCAGCCAAGGTCCTAGCGGGCCCACCCAGTACTTC. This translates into CASSQGPSGPTQYF.

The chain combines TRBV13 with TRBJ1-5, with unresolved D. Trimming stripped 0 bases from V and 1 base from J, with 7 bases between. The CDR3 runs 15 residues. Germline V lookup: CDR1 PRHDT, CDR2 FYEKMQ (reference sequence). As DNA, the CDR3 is TGTGCCAGCAGCTTAGGGCCTAGAAGCAATCAGCCCCAGCATTTT. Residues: CASSLGPRSNQPQHF.

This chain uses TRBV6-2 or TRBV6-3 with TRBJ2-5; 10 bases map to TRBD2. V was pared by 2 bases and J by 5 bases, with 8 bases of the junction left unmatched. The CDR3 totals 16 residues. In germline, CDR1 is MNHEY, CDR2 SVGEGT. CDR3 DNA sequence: TGTGCCAGCAGTTACCCCAGCGGGGGGGCATATGAGACCCAGTACTTC. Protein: CASSYPSGGAYETQYF.

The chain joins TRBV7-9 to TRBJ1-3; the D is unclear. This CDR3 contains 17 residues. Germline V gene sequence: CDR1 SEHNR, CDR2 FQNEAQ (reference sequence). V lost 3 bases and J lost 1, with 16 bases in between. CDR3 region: CASSFLTLGPSGNTIYF. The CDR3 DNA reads TGTGCCAGCAGCTTTTTGACACTTGGCCCTTCTGGAAACACCATATATTTT.

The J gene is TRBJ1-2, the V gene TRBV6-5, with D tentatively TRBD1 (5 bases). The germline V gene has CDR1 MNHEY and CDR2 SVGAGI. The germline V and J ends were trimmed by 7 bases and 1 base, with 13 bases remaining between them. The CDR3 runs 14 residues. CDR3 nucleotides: TGTGCCAGCACCGAGACAGACCTTAACTATGGCTACACCTTC. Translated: CASTETDLNYGYTF.